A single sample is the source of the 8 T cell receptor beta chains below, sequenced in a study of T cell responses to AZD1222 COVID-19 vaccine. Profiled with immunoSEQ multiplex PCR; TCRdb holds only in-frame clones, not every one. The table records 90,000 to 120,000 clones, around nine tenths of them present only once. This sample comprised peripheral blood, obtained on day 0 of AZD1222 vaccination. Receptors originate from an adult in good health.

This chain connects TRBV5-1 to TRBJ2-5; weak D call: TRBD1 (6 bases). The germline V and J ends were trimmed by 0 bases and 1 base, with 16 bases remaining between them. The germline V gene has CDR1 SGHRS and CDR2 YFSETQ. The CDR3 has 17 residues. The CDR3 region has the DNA TGCGCCAGCAGCTTGGGGTGGGGCAGGGGCCGCCAAGAGACCCAGTACTTC. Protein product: CASSLGWGRGRQETQYF.

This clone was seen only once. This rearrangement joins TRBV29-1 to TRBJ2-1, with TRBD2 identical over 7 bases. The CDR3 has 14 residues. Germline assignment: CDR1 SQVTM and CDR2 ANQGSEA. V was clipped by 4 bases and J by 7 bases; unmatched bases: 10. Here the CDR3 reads CSVGRSAGENEQFF. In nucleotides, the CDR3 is TGCAGCGTTGGGAGGTCGGCGGGAGAAAATGAGCAGTTCTTC.

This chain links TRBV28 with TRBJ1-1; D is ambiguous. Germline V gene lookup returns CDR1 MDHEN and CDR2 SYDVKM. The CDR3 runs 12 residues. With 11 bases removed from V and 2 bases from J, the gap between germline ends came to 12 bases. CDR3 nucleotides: TGTGCCGCCCGGCTAGGAAACACTGAAGCTTTCTTT. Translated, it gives CAARLGNTEAFF. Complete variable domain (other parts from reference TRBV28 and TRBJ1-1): DVKVTQSSRYLVKRTGEKVFLECVQDMDHENMFWYRQDPGLGLRLIYFSYDVKMKEKGDIPEGYSVSREKKERFSLILESASTNQTSMYLCAARLGNTEAFFGQGTRLTVV.

CDR3: CASSLGLRPDQPQHF. DNA for the CDR3: TGTGCCAGCAGCTTAGGATTGCGGCCCGATCAGCCCCAGCATTTT. The gene calls are TRBV7-2 and TRBJ1-5; no firm D call. Deletions cut 1 base from V and 5 bases from J, with 12 bases between. Germline V gene data show CDR1 as SGHTA and CDR2 as FQGNSA. The CDR3 extends over 15 amino acids.

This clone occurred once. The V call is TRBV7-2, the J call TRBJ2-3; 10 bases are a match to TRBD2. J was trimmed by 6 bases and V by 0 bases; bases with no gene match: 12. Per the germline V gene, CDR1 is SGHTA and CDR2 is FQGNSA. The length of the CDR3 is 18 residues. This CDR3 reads CASSLASSSGGAWDTQYF. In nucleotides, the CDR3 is TGTGCCAGCAGCTTAGCGTCGAGCAGCGGGGGGGCATGGGATACGCAGTATTTT.

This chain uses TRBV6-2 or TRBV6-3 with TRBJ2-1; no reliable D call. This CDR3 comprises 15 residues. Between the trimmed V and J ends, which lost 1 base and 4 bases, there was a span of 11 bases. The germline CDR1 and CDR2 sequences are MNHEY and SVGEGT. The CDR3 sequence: CASSYYGIEYNEQFF. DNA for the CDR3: TGTGCCAGCAGTTACTATGGCATCGAGTACAATGAGCAGTTCTTC.

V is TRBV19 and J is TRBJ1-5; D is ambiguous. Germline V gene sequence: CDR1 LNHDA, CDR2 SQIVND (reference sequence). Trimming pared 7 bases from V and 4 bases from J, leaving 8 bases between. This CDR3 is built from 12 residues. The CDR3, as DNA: TGTGCCAGTAAGGCCGGGAATCAGCCCCAGCATTTT. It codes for CASKAGNQPQHF.

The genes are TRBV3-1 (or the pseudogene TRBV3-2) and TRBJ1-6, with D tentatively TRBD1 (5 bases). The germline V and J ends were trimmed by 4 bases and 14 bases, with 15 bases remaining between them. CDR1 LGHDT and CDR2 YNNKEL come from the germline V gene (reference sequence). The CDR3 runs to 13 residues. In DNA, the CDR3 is TGTGCCAGCAGCCTGGGGCGCGGAGTCTCCCTCCACTTT. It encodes CASSLGRGVSLHF.